This T cell receptor beta chain was retrieved from a study of blood T cell repertoires in COVID-19. Study in general: From T cells, B-cell-depleted T cells, or PBMCs came the material, which was cDNA or gDNA.

Trimming removed 2 bases from V and 4 bases from J; junction bases left unmatched: 4. Germline V lookup: CDR1 KGHSH, CDR2 LQKENI. The length of the CDR3 is 14 residues. Seattle cases were enrolled at active infection and followed longitudinally. The assay was immunoSEQ multiplex PCR, and TCRdb's table has in-frame clones only and misses some. Altogether 95,000 to 150,000 clones are present, around 91% being singletons, with the ten largest covering more than 3%. The sequenced material came from peripheral blood. This clonotype originated in a woman aged 55-69 years with COVID-19, enrolled during active disease. The chain recombines TRBV18 with TRBJ2-7; TRBD2 matches at 8 bases. The CDR3 sequence: CASSPGGGHYEQYF. CDR3 in DNA: TGTGCCAGCTCACCAGGCGGGGGGCATTACGAGCAGTACTTC.